These 7 T cell receptor beta chains share one sample of origin, sequenced in a study of blood T cell repertoires in COVID-19. Clones were read by immunoSEQ multiplex PCR, and TCRdb kept only the in-frame ones, dropping some. The sample consists of approximately 140,000 clones, roughly 88% of them appearing once. Input material: peripheral blood. The origin of the receptors is a woman aged 60-70 years with acute or convalescent COVID-19.

The V gene is TRBV5-1, the J gene TRBJ1-6, with a possible D match to TRBD1 (6 bases). The V end was cut by 4 bases, the J end by 2 bases, with 10 bases between. The CDR3 extends over 15 amino acids. Per germline, CDR1 SGHRS and CDR2 YFSETQ. CDR3 DNA: TGCGCCAGCAGCCCGACAGGCACCTATAATTCACCCCTCCACTTT. Translated: CASSPTGTYNSPLHF.

This rearrangement joins TRBV19 to TRBJ2-2, with D unclear. V lost 6 bases and J 0 bases, leaving 11 bases between the germline ends. Germline-derived CDR1 and CDR2 are LNHDA and SQIVND (reference sequence). The CDR3 is made up of 15 amino acids. CDR3 DNA sequence: TGTGCCAGTAGGAGAGACAACGCGAACACCGGGGAGCTGTTTTTT. As protein: CASRRDNANTGELFF.

This chain connects TRBV6-1 to TRBJ1-3; D gene unclear. This CDR3 is built from 16 residues. The V gene's germline CDR1 is MNHNS and CDR2 SASEGT. Trimming left V 2 bases short and J 2 bases short, with 13 bases between. CDR3 region: CASSEFSGLAGNTIYF. In DNA, the CDR3 is TGTGCCAGCAGTGAATTTTCAGGTCTCGCTGGAAACACCATATATTTT.

This clone was seen a handful of times. This chain uses TRBV6-2 or TRBV6-3 with TRBJ1-2; D is perhaps TRBD1 (6 bases). The germline V gene has CDR1 MNHEY and CDR2 SVGEGT. Trimming removed 4 bases at V and 6 bases at J, with 15 bases between. The CDR3 length is 14 residues. The CDR3 region has the DNA TGTGCCAGCAGTTCTCACAGGGATCTGGATGGCTACACCTTC. Encoded protein: CASSSHRDLDGYTF.

The chain has TRBV18 and TRBJ2-3, with 10 bases lining up with TRBD1. This CDR3 has 14 residues. The junction had 2 bases not matched to a gene; V was cut back by 3 bases and J by 5 bases. Germline CDR1 and CDR2: KGHSH and LQKENI. CDR3 bases: TGTGCCAGCTCACCGGGACAGGGGCAAGATACGCAGTATTTT. It is translated as CASSPGQGQDTQYF.

J is TRBJ1-1 and V is TRBV9, with D hard to call. Germline V gives CDR1 SGDLS, CDR2 YYNGEE. The CDR3 has 13 amino acids. Trimming shortened V by 3 bases and J by 5 bases, and 11 bases separated the two germline ends. This chain's CDR3 is CASSEQHSTEAFF. The CDR3 DNA follows: TGTGCCAGCAGCGAACAGCACTCGACTGAAGCTTTCTTT.

The J gene is TRBJ2-3, the V gene TRBV18; D not resolved. This CDR3 spans 15 amino acids. Germline values: CDR1 KGHSH, CDR2 LQKENI. Trimming cost V 1 base and J 1 base, with 9 bases left between them. CDR3 residues: CASSPQPGGTDTQYF. The CDR3 DNA is TGTGCCAGCTCACCACAGCCAGGTGGCACAGATACGCAGTATTTT.